Listed below are T cell receptor beta chains from one sample, sequenced in a study of blood T cell repertoires in COVID-19. Some clones are missing from TCRdb's copy, which holds only in-frame ones; the method was immunoSEQ multiplex PCR. The top ten clones hold 3% to 3.5% of a sample with about 190,000 clones, around 83% of them seen once. Sequencing was done on a sample of PBMCs or T cells enriched from blood (not recorded which). The receptors were gathered from a woman younger than 45 who had been exposed to COVID-19. The CDR3 runs from the conserved cysteine through the conserved F or W. D genes are given only for firm matches. Clone size is not always given. Where it is, it says once, few, many or a class for expanded clones.

d_gene	abundance	j_gene	v_gene	CDR3aa	CDR3nt
TRBD2	NA	TRBJ2-3	TRBV7-2	CASSLASGGLTDTQYF	TGTGCCAGCAGCTTAGCGAGCGGGGGCCTCACAGATACGCAGTATTTT
NA	NA	TRBJ1-5	TRBV12-3/TRBV12-4	CASSFGGQPQHF	TGTGCCAGCAGTTTCGGGGGACAGCCCCAGCATTTT
NA	once	TRBJ2-7	TRBV7-2	CASSLEVAGANEQYF	TGTGCCAGCAGCTTAGAGGTAGCAGGGGCCAACGAGCAGTACTTC
NA	NA	TRBJ1-5	TRBV19	CASSVLQGNQPQHF	TGTGCCAGTAGTGTATTACAGGGAAATCAGCCCCAGCATTTT
NA	NA	TRBJ1-4	TRBV11-2	CASSPQGTNEKLFF	TGTGCCAGCAGCCCACAGGGAACTAATGAAAAACTGTTTTTT
TRBD1	NA	TRBJ1-5	TRBV7-8	CASSPRQGSAYQPQHF	TGTGCCAGCAGCCCTAGACAGGGATCCGCCTATCAGCCCCAGCATTTT
NA	NA	TRBJ1-5	TRBV6-5	CASIARAYQPQHF	TGTGCCAGCATTGCCAGGGCGTATCAGCCCCAGCATTTT
NA	once	TRBJ2-7	TRBV5-4	CASSWRDWREEQYF	TGTGCCAGCAGCTGGCGGGACTGGCGTGAAGAGCAGTACTTC
NA	NA	TRBJ1-2	TRBV7-8	CASTGATFYGYTF	TGTGCCAGCACTGGGGCAACATTCTATGGCTACACCTTC
NA	NA	TRBJ1-2	TRBV4-3	CASSQAGTPQDGYTF	TGCGCCAGCAGCCAAGCCGGGACACCTCAGGATGGCTACACCTTC
NA	NA	TRBJ2-7	TRBV12-3/TRBV12-4	CASTGLYEQYF	TGTGCCAGTACAGGGTTATACGAGCAGTACTTC
NA	NA	TRBJ2-3	TRBV4-2	CASSQEGPGGTNTQYF	TGTGCCAGCAGCCAAGAGGGGCCGGGGGGCACAAATACGCAGTATTTT
TRBD1	once	TRBJ2-5	TRBV4-1	CASSQDGVGRGETQYF	TGCGCCAGCAGCCAAGATGGGGTGGGCAGGGGGGAGACCCAGTACTTC
NA	NA	TRBJ2-7	TRBV6-4	CASSAGDSYEQYF	TGTGCCAGCAGCGCAGGGGATAGCTACGAGCAGTACTTC
NA	NA	TRBJ1-1	TRBV28	CASSYEGLWTEAFF	TGTGCCAGCAGTTACGAGGGATTATGGACTGAAGCTTTCTTT
TRBD1	NA	TRBJ1-2	TRBV29-1	CSVFGQAAGYTF	TGCAGCGTTTTTGGACAGGCTGCTGGCTACACCTTC
TRBD1	once	TRBJ1-1	TRBV19	CASSMIGQGTEAFF	TGTGCCAGTAGTATGATTGGACAGGGCACTGAAGCTTTCTTT